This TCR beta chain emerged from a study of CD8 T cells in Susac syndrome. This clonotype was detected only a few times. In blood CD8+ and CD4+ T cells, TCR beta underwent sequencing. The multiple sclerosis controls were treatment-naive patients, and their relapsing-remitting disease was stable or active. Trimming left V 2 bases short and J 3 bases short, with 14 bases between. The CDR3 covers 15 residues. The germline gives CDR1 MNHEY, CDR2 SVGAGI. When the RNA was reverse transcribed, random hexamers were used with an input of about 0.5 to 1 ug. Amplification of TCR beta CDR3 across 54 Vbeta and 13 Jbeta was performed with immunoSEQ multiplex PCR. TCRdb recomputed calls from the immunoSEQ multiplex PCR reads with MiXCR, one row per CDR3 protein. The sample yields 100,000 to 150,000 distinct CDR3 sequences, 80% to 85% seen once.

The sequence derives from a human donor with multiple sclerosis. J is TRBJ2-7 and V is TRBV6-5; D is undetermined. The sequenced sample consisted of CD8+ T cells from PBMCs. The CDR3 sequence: CASSYNQVSYYEQYF. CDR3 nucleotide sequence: TGTGCCAGCAGTTACAACCAGGTTTCTTACTACGAGCAGTACTTC.